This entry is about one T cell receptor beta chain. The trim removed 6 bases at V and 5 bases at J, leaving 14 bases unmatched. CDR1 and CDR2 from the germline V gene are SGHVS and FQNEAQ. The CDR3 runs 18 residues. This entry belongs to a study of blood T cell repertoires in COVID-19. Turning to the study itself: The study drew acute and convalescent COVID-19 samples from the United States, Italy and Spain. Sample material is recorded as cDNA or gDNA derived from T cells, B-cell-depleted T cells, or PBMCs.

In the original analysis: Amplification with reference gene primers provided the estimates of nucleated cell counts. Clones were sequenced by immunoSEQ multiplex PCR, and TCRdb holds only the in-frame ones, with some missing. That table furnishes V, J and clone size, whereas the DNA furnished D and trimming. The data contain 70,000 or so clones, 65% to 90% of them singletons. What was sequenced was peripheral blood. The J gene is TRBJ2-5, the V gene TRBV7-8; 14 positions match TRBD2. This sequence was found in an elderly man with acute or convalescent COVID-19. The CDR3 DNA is TGTGCCAGCAGACCCGGGCGTCGACTAGCGGGAGGGAGGGAGACCCAGTACTTC. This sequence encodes CASRPGRRLAGGRETQYF.